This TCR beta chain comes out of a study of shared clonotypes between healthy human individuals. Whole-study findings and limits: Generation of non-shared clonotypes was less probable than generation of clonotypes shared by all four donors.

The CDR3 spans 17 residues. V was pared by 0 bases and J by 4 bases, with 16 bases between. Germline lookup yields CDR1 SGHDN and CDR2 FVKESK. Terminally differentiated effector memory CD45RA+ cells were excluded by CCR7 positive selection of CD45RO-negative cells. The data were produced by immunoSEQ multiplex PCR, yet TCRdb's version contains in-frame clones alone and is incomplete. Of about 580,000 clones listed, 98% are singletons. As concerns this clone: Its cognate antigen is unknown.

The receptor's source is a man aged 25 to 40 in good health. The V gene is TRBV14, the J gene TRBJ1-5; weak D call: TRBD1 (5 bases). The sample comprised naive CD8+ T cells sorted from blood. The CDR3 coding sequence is TGTGCCAGCAGCCAAGATGATGCAGGGTTTATAAATCAGCCCCAGCATTTT. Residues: CASSQDDAGFINQPQHF.